These 3 T cell receptor beta chains were all obtained from the same sample, sequenced in a study of T-cell memory formation after mild COVID-19. MiXCR, run by TCRdb on the 5' RACE reads, gives a single entry per CDR3 protein. The sample carries roughly 280,000 distinct CDR3 sequences, 15% to 20% recorded once. The sample consisted of PBMCs or a T cell subset sorted from them (not recorded which). The receptors were gathered from a man between 18 and 29 years old who had mild COVID-19 (a few samples of this study predate the infection). Cell type and time point are not known.

The chain employs TRBV5-4 and TRBJ1-2; D unresolved. V lost 4 bases to trimming and J lost 6 bases, with 13 bases between them. The CDR3 sequence is 13 residues long. Germline loops: CDR1 SGHNT, CDR2 YYREEE (reference sequence). The CDR3 DNA is TGTGCCAGCAGCCGCCAATTCGGCGATGGCTACACCTTC. This translates into CASSRQFGDGYTF. Full variable domain (rest looked up from reference TRBV5-4 and TRBJ1-2): ETGVTQSPTHLIKTRGQQVTLRCSSQSGHNTVSWYQQALGQGPQFIFQYYREEENGRGNFPPRFSGLQFPNYSSELNVNALELDDSALYLCASSRQFGDGYTFGSGTRLTVV.

The V gene is TRBV20-1, the J gene TRBJ1-5; 7 bases map to TRBD1. Looked up from germline, CDR1 is DFQATT and CDR2 is SNEGSKA (reference sequence). The CDR3 spans 12 residues. Losses at the gene ends were 3 bases for V and 6 bases for J; bases not matched to a gene: 2. In DNA, the CDR3 is TGCAGTGCTAGGGACAGGCTTCAGCCCCAGCATTTT. Translated, it gives CSARDRLQPQHF.

This clonotype was seen a handful of times. The chain links TRBV29-1 to TRBJ2-6; D is unclear. Trimming stripped 1 base from V and 0 bases from J, with 4 bases between. From germline, CDR1 is SQVTM and CDR2 ANQGSEA. The CDR3 totals 14 residues. The CDR3 is CSVEGASGANVLTF. The CDR3 region has the DNA TGCAGCGTTGAAGGAGCCTCTGGGGCCAACGTCCTGACTTTC.